This T cell receptor beta chain came from a study of cytomegalovirus exposure and HLA in healthy donors. Germline V lookup: CDR1 LNHDA, CDR2 SQIVND (reference sequence). Trimming cost V 4 bases and J 6 bases, with 12 bases left between them. The CDR3 runs 13 residues. Primers for the PCR totalled 60 Vbeta and 13 Jbeta. The table came from immunoSEQ multiplex PCR; TCRdb's copy has only in-frame clones and leaves some out. Seen here are tens of thousands of clones, 65% to 85% observed once, and the top ten hold around 3.2%. The sequencing input was PBMCs. The clonotype was recovered from a woman aged 25 to 39 in good health and CMV-seronegative. The rearrangement uses TRBV19 and TRBJ1-1, with a weak D call TRBD1 (6 bases). The CDR3 bases are TGTGCCAGTAGTAAATCACAGGGAGCTGAAGCTTTCTTT. This translates into CASSKSQGAEAFF.